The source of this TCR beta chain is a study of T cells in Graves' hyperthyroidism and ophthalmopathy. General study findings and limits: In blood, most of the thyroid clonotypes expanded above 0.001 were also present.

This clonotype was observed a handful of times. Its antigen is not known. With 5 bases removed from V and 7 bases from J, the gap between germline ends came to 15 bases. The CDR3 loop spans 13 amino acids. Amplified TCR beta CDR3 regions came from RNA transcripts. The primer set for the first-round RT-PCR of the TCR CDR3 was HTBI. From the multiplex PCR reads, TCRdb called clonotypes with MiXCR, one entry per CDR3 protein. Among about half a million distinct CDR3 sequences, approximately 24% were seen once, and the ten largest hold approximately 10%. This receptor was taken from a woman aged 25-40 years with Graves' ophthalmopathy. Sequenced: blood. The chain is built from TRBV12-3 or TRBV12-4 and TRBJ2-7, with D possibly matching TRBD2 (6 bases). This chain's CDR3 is CASSPGVGIEQYF. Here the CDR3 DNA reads TGTGCCAGCAGTCCGGGGGTGGGGATAGAGCAGTACTTC.